Listed below are T cell receptor beta chains from one sample, sequenced in a study of CD8 T cells in Susac syndrome. TCRdb passed the immunoSEQ multiplex PCR reads through MiXCR, listing each CDR3 protein once. The sample lists some 58,000 distinct CDR3 sequences; about 95% were seen once. Sequencing input: CD8+ T cells from PBMCs. All receptors derive from a human donor with Susac syndrome. Both conserved end residues are part of each CDR3. The order of the fields is V gene, J gene, D gene, clone size, CDR3 DNA, CDR3 protein. A D gene is named only where the DNA matches it firmly. Size is omitted from some rows. Given values are once, few, many or a class for expanded clones.

V gene: TRBV30
J gene: TRBJ2-2
D gene: NA
clone size: NA
CDR3 DNA: TGTGCCTGGAGTGAAAGTATTACCGGGGAGCTGTTTTTT
CDR3 protein: CAWSESITGELFF

V gene: TRBV6-2/TRBV6-3
J gene: TRBJ2-1
D gene: NA
clone size: NA
CDR3 DNA: TGTGCCAGCAGTTACGTCTCGGGGAATGAGCAGTTCTTC
CDR3 protein: CASSYVSGNEQFF

V gene: TRBV7-2
J gene: TRBJ2-7
D gene: TRBD2
clone size: NA
CDR3 DNA: TGTGCCAGCCAAGGGACTAGCGGGGCGTACGAGCAGTACTTC
CDR3 protein: CASQGTSGAYEQYF

V gene: TRBV11-2
J gene: TRBJ2-5
D gene: NA
clone size: once
CDR3 DNA: TGTGCCAGCAGCTTAGGGCGGAACAACCAAGAGACCCAGTACTTC
CDR3 protein: CASSLGRNNQETQYF

V gene: TRBV12-3/TRBV12-4
J gene: TRBJ1-2
D gene: TRBD1
clone size: NA
CDR3 DNA: TGTGCCAGCAGTTCAACAGGGGGCGCGTTTGGCTACACCTTC
CDR3 protein: CASSSTGGAFGYTF

V gene: TRBV5-6
J gene: TRBJ1-2
D gene: NA
clone size: NA
CDR3 DNA: TGTGCCAGCAGCTTGGATACTAGCTATGGCTACACCTTC
CDR3 protein: CASSLDTSYGYTF

V gene: TRBV6-5
J gene: TRBJ1-2
D gene: NA
clone size: NA
CDR3 DNA: TGTGCCAGCAGTTACTACGGATCCGGCTACACCTTC
CDR3 protein: CASSYYGSGYTF

V gene: TRBV9
J gene: TRBJ2-7
D gene: NA
clone size: once
CDR3 DNA: TGTGCCAGCAGCCGGGGGCACGAGCAGTACTTC
CDR3 protein: CASSRGHEQYF

V gene: TRBV7-6
J gene: TRBJ2-3
D gene: TRBD1
clone size: NA
CDR3 DNA: TGTGCCAGCAGCCCAGGGGGTGGTGTCGCAGATACGCAGTATTTT
CDR3 protein: CASSPGGGVADTQYF

V gene: TRBV11-1
J gene: TRBJ2-1
D gene: NA
clone size: NA
CDR3 DNA: TGTGCCAGCAGCCCCCTTTTGAGGGGAAGGAATGAGCAGTTCTTC
CDR3 protein: CASSPLLRGRNEQFF

V gene: TRBV28
J gene: TRBJ2-1
D gene: TRBD1
clone size: NA
CDR3 DNA: TGTGCCAGCAGTCCAACCGGGACAGGGTTTGACGATGAGCAGTTCTTC
CDR3 protein: CASSPTGTGFDDEQFF

V gene: TRBV12-3/TRBV12-4
J gene: TRBJ1-2
D gene: NA
clone size: NA
CDR3 DNA: TGTGCCAGCAGTTTCACGCCCAGGGATAACTATGGCTACACCTTC
CDR3 protein: CASSFTPRDNYGYTF

V gene: TRBV4-2
J gene: TRBJ2-5
D gene: NA
clone size: NA
CDR3 DNA: TGTGCCAGCAGCACAAGAGGGGAGACCCAGTACTTC
CDR3 protein: CASSTRGETQYF

V gene: TRBV4-2
J gene: TRBJ2-7
D gene: NA
clone size: NA
CDR3 DNA: TGTGCCAGCAGCCTACGGAGGGTGGGAATCTACGAGCAGTACTTC
CDR3 protein: CASSLRRVGIYEQYF

V gene: TRBV30
J gene: TRBJ2-7
D gene: NA
clone size: few
CDR3 DNA: TGTGCCTGGTCACGAGCATACGAGCAGTACTTC
CDR3 protein: CAWSRAYEQYF

V gene: TRBV9
J gene: TRBJ2-1
D gene: TRBD2
clone size: NA
CDR3 DNA: TGTGCCAGCAGCGTAGCGGGGGGGCCGAACAATGAGCAGTTCTTC
CDR3 protein: CASSVAGGPNNEQFF

V gene: TRBV30
J gene: TRBJ2-7
D gene: NA
clone size: NA
CDR3 DNA: TGTGCCTGGAGTGTAAGCGCCGAGCAGTACTTC
CDR3 protein: CAWSVSAEQYF

V gene: TRBV15
J gene: TRBJ1-1
D gene: NA
clone size: NA
CDR3 DNA: TGTGCCACCAGCAGAGCGGGTAACACTGAAGCTTTCTTT
CDR3 protein: CATSRAGNTEAFF

V gene: TRBV3-1
J gene: TRBJ2-1
D gene: NA
clone size: NA
CDR3 DNA: TGTGCCAGCAGCCATAAGACGGTCTGGAATGAGCAGTTCTTC
CDR3 protein: CASSHKTVWNEQFF

V gene: TRBV20-1
J gene: TRBJ1-1
D gene: NA
clone size: NA
CDR3 DNA: TGCAGTGCTCCCCGCTACACTGAAGCTTTCTTT
CDR3 protein: CSAPRYTEAFF

V gene: TRBV9
J gene: TRBJ2-1
D gene: TRBD1
clone size: NA
CDR3 DNA: TGTGCCAGCAGCGTGGGGACAGGGAGCGAGCAGTTCTTC
CDR3 protein: CASSVGTGSEQFF

V gene: TRBV20-1
J gene: TRBJ1-2
D gene: NA
clone size: NA
CDR3 DNA: TGCAGTGCTAGAGATGCACGTACAGGAGCTAACTATGGCTACACCTTC
CDR3 protein: CSARDARTGANYGYTF

V gene: TRBV7-9
J gene: TRBJ2-2
D gene: NA
clone size: NA
CDR3 DNA: TGTGCCAGCAGCCACCCTCCCCAGGAATTGGCCACCGGGGAGCTGTTTTTT
CDR3 protein: CASSHPPQELATGELFF

V gene: TRBV12-3/TRBV12-4
J gene: TRBJ1-5
D gene: NA
clone size: once
CDR3 DNA: TGTGCCAGCAGTTTATCGGGGGCGGTAAAGCCCCAGCATTTT
CDR3 protein: CASSLSGAVKPQHF

V gene: TRBV29-1
J gene: TRBJ2-7
D gene: NA
clone size: NA
CDR3 DNA: TGCAGTGGGGGTGGGGGACCCAGGTCCTACGAGCAGTACTTC
CDR3 protein: CSGGGGPRSYEQYF

V gene: TRBV20-1
J gene: TRBJ2-2
D gene: NA
clone size: NA
CDR3 DNA: TGCAGTGCTAGGGGGATCGGGGGCACGAACACCGGGGAGCTGTTTTTT
CDR3 protein: CSARGIGGTNTGELFF

V gene: TRBV7-3
J gene: TRBJ1-6
D gene: NA
clone size: NA
CDR3 DNA: TGTGCCAGCAGCTTGACAGTTTACAATTCACCCCTCCACTTT
CDR3 protein: CASSLTVYNSPLHF

V gene: TRBV27
J gene: TRBJ2-7
D gene: TRBD1
clone size: NA
CDR3 DNA: TGTGCCAGCAGAAAGGACAGGGACTCCTACGAGCAGTACTTC
CDR3 protein: CASRKDRDSYEQYF

V gene: TRBV5-1
J gene: TRBJ2-3
D gene: TRBD1
clone size: NA
CDR3 DNA: TGCGCCAGCAGCCCTCCGGGACAGCTTCGCACAGATACGCAGTATTTT
CDR3 protein: CASSPPGQLRTDTQYF

V gene: TRBV19
J gene: TRBJ1-2
D gene: TRBD1
clone size: NA
CDR3 DNA: TGTGCCAGTATCCCGCGGGGGGACAGGGGTTTCGGCTACACCTTC
CDR3 protein: CASIPRGDRGFGYTF

V gene: TRBV12-3/TRBV12-4
J gene: TRBJ1-1
D gene: NA
clone size: NA
CDR3 DNA: TGTGCCAGCAATGATGGAGGAGTTGAAGCTTTCTTT
CDR3 protein: CASNDGGVEAFF

V gene: TRBV7-8
J gene: TRBJ2-7
D gene: TRBD2
clone size: NA
CDR3 DNA: TGTGCCAGCAGCTTAGCCAAACTAGCGGCCGAGCAGTACTTC
CDR3 protein: CASSLAKLAAEQYF

V gene: TRBV4-2
J gene: TRBJ2-1
D gene: NA
clone size: once
CDR3 DNA: TGTGCCAGCAGCCCCGTCCAGGGCTCCTACAATGAGCAGTTCTTC
CDR3 protein: CASSPVQGSYNEQFF

V gene: TRBV7-9
J gene: TRBJ1-2
D gene: TRBD1
clone size: NA
CDR3 DNA: TGTGCCAGCAGCTCCCGTGGACAGGGAGAAGGCTACACCTTC
CDR3 protein: CASSSRGQGEGYTF

V gene: TRBV20-1
J gene: TRBJ2-6
D gene: NA
clone size: NA
CDR3 DNA: TGCAGTGCTAGAGCAGGGATTTCTGGGGCCAACGTCCTGACTTTC
CDR3 protein: CSARAGISGANVLTF

V gene: TRBV5-6
J gene: TRBJ1-2
D gene: NA
clone size: NA
CDR3 DNA: TGTGCCAGCAGTCCCATAGTAGCTAACTATGGCTACACCTTC
CDR3 protein: CASSPIVANYGYTF

V gene: TRBV7-9
J gene: TRBJ2-2
D gene: NA
clone size: NA
CDR3 DNA: TGTGCCAGCAGCTTAGCGGATTGGACCGGGGAGCTGTTTTTT
CDR3 protein: CASSLADWTGELFF

V gene: TRBV25-1
J gene: TRBJ2-5
D gene: NA
clone size: NA
CDR3 DNA: TGTGCCAGCAGTGGGGGGCTGGGATTGGGGGAGACCCAGTACTTC
CDR3 protein: CASSGGLGLGETQYF

V gene: TRBV13
J gene: TRBJ2-3
D gene: NA
clone size: NA
CDR3 DNA: TGTGCCAGCAGCTTTCGGCTAGAGAACACAGATACGCAGTATTTT
CDR3 protein: CASSFRLENTDTQYF

V gene: TRBV30
J gene: TRBJ1-2
D gene: NA
clone size: NA
CDR3 DNA: TGTGCCTGTACGACAGACGGCTATGGCTACACCTTC
CDR3 protein: CACTTDGYGYTF

V gene: TRBV28
J gene: TRBJ1-2
D gene: NA
clone size: NA
CDR3 DNA: TGTGCCAGCAGTTTAGGGGAATCCTATGGCTACACCTTC
CDR3 protein: CASSLGESYGYTF

V gene: TRBV24-1
J gene: TRBJ1-2
D gene: TRBD1
clone size: NA
CDR3 DNA: TGTGCCACCTCGGATGCACAGGGGAACTATGGCTACACCTTC
CDR3 protein: CATSDAQGNYGYTF

V gene: TRBV7-9
J gene: TRBJ1-4
D gene: TRBD1
clone size: NA
CDR3 DNA: TGTGCCAGCAGCCCAGGGGGGGCAACTAATGAAAAACTGTTTTTT
CDR3 protein: CASSPGGATNEKLFF

V gene: TRBV20-1
J gene: TRBJ2-7
D gene: TRBD2
clone size: NA
CDR3 DNA: TGCAGTCCTCGTCGGGGGGGCTCCTCCTACGAGCAGTACTTC
CDR3 protein: CSPRRGGSSYEQYF

V gene: TRBV29-1
J gene: TRBJ2-5
D gene: NA
clone size: NA
CDR3 DNA: TGCAGCGTTTCGGACAACGGCAGGGAGACCCAGTACTTC
CDR3 protein: CSVSDNGRETQYF

V gene: TRBV10-3
J gene: TRBJ1-2
D gene: NA
clone size: NA
CDR3 DNA: TGTGCCATCAGTGACTCGAAGCGGGTGATCTATGGCTACACCTTC
CDR3 protein: CAISDSKRVIYGYTF

V gene: TRBV29-1
J gene: TRBJ2-7
D gene: NA
clone size: NA
CDR3 DNA: TGCAGCGTTGAATCCGGGACATTACAGTACTTC
CDR3 protein: CSVESGTLQYF

V gene: TRBV20-1
J gene: TRBJ2-1
D gene: TRBD2
clone size: NA
CDR3 DNA: TGCAGTGCTGGGACTAGCGGGGGCCGGCAGTTCTTC
CDR3 protein: CSAGTSGGRQFF

V gene: TRBV12-3/TRBV12-4
J gene: TRBJ1-1
D gene: NA
clone size: NA
CDR3 DNA: TGTGCCAGCAGTTTTCCGGAATTCCTAGGGAACACTGAAGCTTTCTTT
CDR3 protein: CASSFPEFLGNTEAFF

V gene: TRBV20-1
J gene: TRBJ1-4
D gene: NA
clone size: NA
CDR3 DNA: TGCAGTGCCAGCGACGGCTCAACTAATGAAAAACTGTTTTTT
CDR3 protein: CSASDGSTNEKLFF

V gene: TRBV25-1
J gene: TRBJ2-1
D gene: NA
clone size: NA
CDR3 DNA: TGTGCCAGCAGGTACAATGAGCAGTTCTTC
CDR3 protein: CASRYNEQFF

V gene: TRBV7-9
J gene: TRBJ2-5
D gene: NA
clone size: NA
CDR3 DNA: TGTGCCAGCAGCACACCGGCAGAAGAGACCCAGTACTTC
CDR3 protein: CASSTPAEETQYF

V gene: TRBV14
J gene: TRBJ2-7
D gene: TRBD1
clone size: NA
CDR3 DNA: TGTGCCAGCAGCCAAGAAGACAGGGGCTACTACGAGCAGTACTTC
CDR3 protein: CASSQEDRGYYEQYF

V gene: TRBV6-2/TRBV6-3
J gene: TRBJ2-2
D gene: NA
clone size: once
CDR3 DNA: TGTGCCAGCAGCCACAGGGAAAACGGGGAGCTGTTTTTT
CDR3 protein: CASSHRENGELFF

V gene: TRBV27
J gene: TRBJ2-1
D gene: NA
clone size: NA
CDR3 DNA: TGTGCCAGCAGTTTGGGTTCAGTGCGGGGTGAGCAGTTCTTC
CDR3 protein: CASSLGSVRGEQFF